This entry is about one T cell receptor beta chain. Germline CDR1 reads SGHDT; CDR2 reads YYEEEE. This CDR3 is built from 14 residues. Trimming took 2 bases from V and 4 from J, leaving 9 bases between them. Uncontrolled infection, other autoimmune disease, pregnancy or lactation barred patients from enrollment. First hyperthyroidism diagnosis is when the blood sample was obtained, before any ophthalmopathy symptoms. The PBMCs were taken from about 9.7 ml of fresh peripheral blood. It was RNA transcripts that yielded the amplified TCR beta CDR3 regions. Using the HTBI primer set, a first-round RT-PCR was run on the TCR CDR3. TCRdb ran MiXCR on the multiplex PCR reads and lists one entry per CDR3 protein. The data hold over 700,000 distinct CDR3 sequences, with 18% observed a single time. This sample is drawn from a study of T cells in Graves' hyperthyroidism and ophthalmopathy.

The sequence was collected from a woman aged 50 to 60 with Graves' hyperthyroidism that later progressed to Graves' ophthalmopathy. The rearrangement joins TRBV5-6 to TRBJ1-4; D gene uncertain. Sample: blood. Here the CDR3 DNA reads TGTGCCAGCAGCTTATCCGGGATTAATGAAAAACTGTTTTTT. This sequence encodes CASSLSGINEKLFF.